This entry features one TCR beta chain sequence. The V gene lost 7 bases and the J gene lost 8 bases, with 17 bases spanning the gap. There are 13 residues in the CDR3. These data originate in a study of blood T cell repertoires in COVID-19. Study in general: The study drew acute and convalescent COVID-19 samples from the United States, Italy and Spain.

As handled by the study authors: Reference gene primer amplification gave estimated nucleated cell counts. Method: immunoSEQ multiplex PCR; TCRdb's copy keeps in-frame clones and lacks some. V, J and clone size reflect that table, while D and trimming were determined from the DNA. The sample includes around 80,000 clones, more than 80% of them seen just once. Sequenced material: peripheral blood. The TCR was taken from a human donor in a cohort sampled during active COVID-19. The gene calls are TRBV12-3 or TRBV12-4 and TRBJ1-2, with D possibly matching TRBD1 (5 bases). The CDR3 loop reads CASKWGTGGGYTF. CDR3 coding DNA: TGTGCCAGCAAATGGGGAACAGGCGGAGGCTACACCTTC.